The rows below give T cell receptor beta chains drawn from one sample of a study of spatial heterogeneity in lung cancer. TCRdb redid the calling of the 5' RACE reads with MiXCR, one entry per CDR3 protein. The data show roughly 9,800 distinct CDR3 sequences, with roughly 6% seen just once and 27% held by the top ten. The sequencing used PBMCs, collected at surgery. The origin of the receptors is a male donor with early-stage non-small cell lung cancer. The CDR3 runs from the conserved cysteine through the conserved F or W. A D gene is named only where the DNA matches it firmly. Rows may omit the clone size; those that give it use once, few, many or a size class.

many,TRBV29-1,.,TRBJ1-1,CSATVGGKNTEAFF,TGCAGCGCTACCGTCGGGGGCAAGAACACTGAAGCTTTCTTT
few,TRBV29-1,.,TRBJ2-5,CSVFITGSGETQYF,TGCAGCGTATTTATTACAGGGTCGGGGGAGACCCAGTACTTC
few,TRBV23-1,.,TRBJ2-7,CASSQPETSKGKVHDEQYF,TGCGCCAGCAGTCAACCCGAAACAAGCAAGGGAAAGGTCCATGACGAGCAGTACTTC
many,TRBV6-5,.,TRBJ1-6,CASSTQGPAISPLHF,TGTGCCAGCAGTACACAGGGCCCTGCGATTTCACCCCTCCACTTT
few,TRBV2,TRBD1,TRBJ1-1,CASSGTGPRGTEAFF,TGTGCCAGCAGTGGGACAGGTCCCCGAGGGACTGAAGCTTTCTTT
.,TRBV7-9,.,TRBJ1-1,CASSLAGRAGLNTEAFF,TGTGCCAGCAGCTTAGCGGGGAGGGCAGGGTTGAACACTGAAGCTTTCTTT
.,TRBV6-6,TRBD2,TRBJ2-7,CASSYRLAGRSSYEQYF,TGTGCCAGCAGTTACCGACTAGCGGGGCGAAGCTCCTACGAGCAGTACTTC
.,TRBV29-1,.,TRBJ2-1,CSVRRGRDNEQFF,TGCAGCGTCCGGAGGGGTCGGGACAATGAGCAGTTCTTC
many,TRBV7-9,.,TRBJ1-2,CASSLESSYGYTF,TGTGCCAGCAGCTTAGAGAGCAGCTATGGCTACACCTTC
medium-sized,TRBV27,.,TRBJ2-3,CASSLIGPSSPSDTQYF,TGTGCCAGCAGTTTAATCGGGCCCAGCAGTCCGTCAGATACGCAGTATTTT
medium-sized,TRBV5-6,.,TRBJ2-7,CARATCHEQYF,TGTGCCAGGGCGACGTGTCACGAGCAGTACTTC
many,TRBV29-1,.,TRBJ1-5,CSVGARPVQPQHF,TGCAGCGTGGGGGCCCGGCCAGTCCAGCCCCAGCATTTT
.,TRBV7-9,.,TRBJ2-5,CASSPSPETQYF,TGTGCCAGCAGCCCCTCCCCGGAGACCCAGTACTTC
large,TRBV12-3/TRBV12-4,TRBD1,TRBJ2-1,CASSSRTGTWLIIEQFF,TGTGCCAGCAGTTCCCGGACAGGGACTTGGTTAATTATTGAGCAGTTCTTC
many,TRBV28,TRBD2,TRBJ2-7,CASSLVAGGSHEQYF,TGTGCCAGCAGTTTAGTCGCGGGGGGGTCGCACGAGCAGTACTTC
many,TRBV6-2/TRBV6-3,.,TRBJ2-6,CASSGRLEANVLTF,TGTGCCAGCAGTGGAAGGCTTGAGGCCAACGTCCTGACTTTC
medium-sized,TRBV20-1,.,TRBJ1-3,CSASSLDLDFSGNTIYF,TGCAGTGCTAGCTCCCTCGATCTTGATTTCTCTGGAAACACCATATATTTT
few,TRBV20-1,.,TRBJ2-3,CSATTKLGNRQTDTQYF,TGCAGTGCTACGACCAAGTTAGGCAATCGACAGACAGATACGCAGTATTTT
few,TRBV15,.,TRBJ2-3,CATSSVNTDTQYF,TGTGCCACCAGCAGCGTAAACACAGATACGCAGTATTTT
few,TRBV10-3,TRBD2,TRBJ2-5,CAISLEAGEVQETQYF,TGTGCCATCAGCCTTGAGGCGGGGGAAGTCCAAGAGACCCAGTACTTC
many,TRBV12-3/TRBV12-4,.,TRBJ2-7,CASSWRPLGLRIAEQYF,TGTGCCAGCAGTTGGCGGCCCTTGGGACTCCGGATCGCCGAGCAGTACTTC
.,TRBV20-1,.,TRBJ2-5,CSAQSQAQETQYF,TGCAGTGCTCAGAGCCAGGCCCAAGAGACCCAGTACTTC
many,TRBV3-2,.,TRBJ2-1,CASSQEARTRYNEQFF,TGTGCCAGCAGCCAAGAAGCTCGGACTAGGTACAATGAGCAGTTCTTC
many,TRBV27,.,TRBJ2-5,CASRFRWGETQYF,TGTGCCAGCAGATTCCGGTGGGGCGAGACCCAGTACTTC
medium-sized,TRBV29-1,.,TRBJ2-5,CSVGIGTSQETQYF,TGCAGCGTTGGTATAGGGACTTCCCAAGAGACCCAGTACTTC
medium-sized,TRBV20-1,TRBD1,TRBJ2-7,CSARVNDRVNGEQYF,TGCAGTGCTAGAGTTAACGACAGGGTGAACGGAGAGCAGTACTTC
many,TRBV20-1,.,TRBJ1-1,CSAPDITLGTEAFF,TGCAGTGCCCCAGACATTACCCTGGGGACTGAAGCTTTCTTT
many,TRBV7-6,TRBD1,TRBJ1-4,CASSPRTGVATNEKLFF,TGTGCCAGCAGCCCCCGGACAGGAGTTGCAACTAATGAAAAACTGTTTTTT
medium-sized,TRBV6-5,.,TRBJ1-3,CASSYKWDSGNTIYF,TGTGCCAGCAGTTACAAGTGGGACTCTGGAAACACCATATATTTT